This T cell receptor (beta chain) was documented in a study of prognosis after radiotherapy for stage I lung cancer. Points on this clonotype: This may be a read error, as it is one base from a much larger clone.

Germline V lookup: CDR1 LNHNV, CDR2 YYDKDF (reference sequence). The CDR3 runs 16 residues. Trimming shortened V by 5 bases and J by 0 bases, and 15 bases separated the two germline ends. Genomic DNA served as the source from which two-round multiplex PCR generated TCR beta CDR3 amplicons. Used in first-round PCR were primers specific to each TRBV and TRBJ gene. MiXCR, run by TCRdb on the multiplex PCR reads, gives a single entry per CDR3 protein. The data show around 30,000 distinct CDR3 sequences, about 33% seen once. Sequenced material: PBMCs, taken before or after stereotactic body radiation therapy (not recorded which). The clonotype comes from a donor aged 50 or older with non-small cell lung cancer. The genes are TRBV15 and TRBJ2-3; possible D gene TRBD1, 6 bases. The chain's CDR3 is CATSYPGGTSTDTQYF. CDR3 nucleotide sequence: TGTGCCACCAGCTACCCGGGTGGGACAAGCACAGATACGCAGTATTTT.